One sample yielded the 5 T cell receptor beta chains listed below, sequenced in a study of blood T cell repertoires in COVID-19. Clones were sequenced by immunoSEQ multiplex PCR, and TCRdb holds only the in-frame ones, with some missing. This table has approximately 150,000 clones, 75% to 85% appearing once. The source material was peripheral blood. These receptors originate from a woman aged 45-65 years with acute or convalescent COVID-19.

The chain joins TRBV11-2 to TRBJ2-1; tentative D call: TRBD2 (7 bases). The CDR3 has 18 amino acids. Between the trimmed V and J ends, which lost 5 bases and 4 bases, there was a span of 24 bases. The germline CDR1 and CDR2 sequences are SGHAT and FQNNGV. The CDR3 spells CASSNIVSAGALYNEQFF. CDR3 nucleotides: TGTGCCAGCAGCAATATCGTTTCCGCGGGGGCCCTTTACAATGAGCAGTTCTTC. The complete variable domain, with remaining parts taken from reference TRBV11-2 and TRBJ2-1, reads EAGVAQSPRYKIIEKRQSVAFWCNPISGHATLYWYQQILGQGPKLLIQFQNNGVVDDSQLPKDRFSAERLKGVDSTLKIQPAKLEDSAVYLCASSNIVSAGALYNEQFFGPGTRLTVL.

This clone was recorded only once. The chain combines TRBV11-2 with TRBJ2-1, with 10 bases that match TRBD1. Germline V lookup: CDR1 SGHAT, CDR2 FQNNGV. The CDR3 spans 16 residues. The V segment lost 5 bases and the J segment 0 bases; nucleotides outside the gene matches: 4. The CDR3 nucleotides are TGTGCCAGCAGCCGGACAGGGGGAAACTCCTACAATGAGCAGTTCTTC. Its protein is CASSRTGGNSYNEQFF.

The chain combines TRBV7-9 with TRBJ1-6; D unclear. CDR3 length equals 13 residues. V was cut by 11 bases and J by 7 bases, with 15 bases left in between. Germline CDR1 SEHNR, CDR2 FQNEAQ (reference sequence). The CDR3 protein is CAGSPGPNSPLHF. CDR3 in DNA: TGTGCCGGATCCCCAGGCCCAAATTCACCCCTCCACTTT.

This clone was seen only a few times. The chain couples TRBV7-9 to TRBJ2-3, with 10 positions matching TRBD1. With 8 bases clipped from V and 4 bases from J, the junction kept 12 bases outside the gene matches. The length of the CDR3 is 16 residues. Per the germline V gene, CDR1 is SEHNR and CDR2 is FQNEAQ (reference sequence). This CDR3 is CASDSGTGAVADTQYF. CDR3 sequence (DNA): TGTGCCAGCGACTCCGGGACAGGGGCAGTTGCAGATACGCAGTATTTT. The full variable domain, its missing parts supplied by reference TRBV7-9 and TRBJ2-3, is DTGVSQNPRHKITKRGQNVTFRCDPISEHNRLYWYRQTLGQGPEFLTYFQNEAQLEKSRLLSDRFSAERPKGSFSTLEIQRTEQGDSAMYLCASDSGTGAVADTQYFGPGTRLTVL.

This clone appeared a few times. This chain uses TRBV4-2 with TRBJ2-3; 7 bases fit TRBD2. The CDR3 length is 14 residues. The germline V gene has CDR1 LGHNA and CDR2 YNFKEQ. Trimming removed 4 bases from V and 4 bases from J; junction bases left unmatched: 5. Written as DNA, the CDR3 is TGTGCCAGCAGCCGGGGGGGGGAACCAGATACGCAGTATTTT. Protein: CASSRGGEPDTQYF.